One sample yielded the 5 T cell receptor beta chains listed below, sequenced in a study of T cell responses to AZD1222 COVID-19 vaccine. Measured with immunoSEQ multiplex PCR; TCRdb has only the in-frame clones, and not every one. The table shows about 180,000 clones, with 88% occurring only once. The sequences come from peripheral blood, collected on day 0 of AZD1222 vaccination. These receptors came from an adult in good health.

In its sample, this clone was seen once. The CDR3 DNA reads as TGTGCCAGCAGCTTACAGAACACTGAAGCTTTCTTT. The encoded protein is CASSLQNTEAFF. The genes are TRBV7-9 and TRBJ1-1; D is uncertain. The CDR3 sequence is 12 residues long. Germline V gene sequence: CDR1 SEHNR, CDR2 FQNEAQ (reference sequence). V was shortened by 2 bases and J by 1 base, with 2 bases between the two germline ends.

The genes are TRBV7-9 and TRBJ1-3, with 7 bases matching TRBD1. The CDR3 contains 17 residues. Germline lookup yields CDR1 SEHNR and CDR2 FQNEAQ (reference sequence). With V trimmed by 4 bases and J by 4 bases, 13 bases remained unmatched. CDR3 sequence (DNA): TGTGCCAGCAGCTCGACAAACAGGGGTCAGGGAGGAAACACCATATATTTT. Translation: CASSSTNRGQGGNTIYF.

This clone was recorded once. The gene calls are TRBV5-1 and TRBJ2-3; 9 nucleotides match TRBD1. Germline lookup yields CDR1 SGHRS and CDR2 YFSETQ. J lost 4 bases, V lost 2 bases, and 5 bases had no gene match. This CDR3 is 15 amino acids long. The chain's CDR3 is CASSLGQGSPDTQYF. CDR3 in DNA: TGCGCCAGCAGCTTAGGACAGGGGAGCCCAGATACGCAGTATTTT.

This chain uses TRBV29-1 with TRBJ1-1; TRBD1 is a possible D gene (6 bases). V was clipped by 1 base and J by 10 bases, with 10 bases between them. CDR1 is SQVTM, CDR2 ANQGSEA, per germline. The CDR3 spans 11 residues. CDR3 protein: CSVEGGGRAFF. The CDR3 DNA reads as TGCAGCGTTGAAGGCGGGGGCCGAGCTTTCTTT.

This chain links TRBV10-2 with TRBJ2-1, with D possibly being TRBD2 (5 bases). Trimming shortened V by 4 bases and J by 10 bases, and 14 bases separated the two germline ends. This CDR3 spans 13 amino acids. The germline V gene encodes CDR1 WSHSY and CDR2 SAAADI. CDR3 sequence reads: CASSASTSGEQFF. The CDR3 nucleotides read TGCGCCAGCAGTGCCAGTACGAGCGGCGAGCAGTTCTTC.